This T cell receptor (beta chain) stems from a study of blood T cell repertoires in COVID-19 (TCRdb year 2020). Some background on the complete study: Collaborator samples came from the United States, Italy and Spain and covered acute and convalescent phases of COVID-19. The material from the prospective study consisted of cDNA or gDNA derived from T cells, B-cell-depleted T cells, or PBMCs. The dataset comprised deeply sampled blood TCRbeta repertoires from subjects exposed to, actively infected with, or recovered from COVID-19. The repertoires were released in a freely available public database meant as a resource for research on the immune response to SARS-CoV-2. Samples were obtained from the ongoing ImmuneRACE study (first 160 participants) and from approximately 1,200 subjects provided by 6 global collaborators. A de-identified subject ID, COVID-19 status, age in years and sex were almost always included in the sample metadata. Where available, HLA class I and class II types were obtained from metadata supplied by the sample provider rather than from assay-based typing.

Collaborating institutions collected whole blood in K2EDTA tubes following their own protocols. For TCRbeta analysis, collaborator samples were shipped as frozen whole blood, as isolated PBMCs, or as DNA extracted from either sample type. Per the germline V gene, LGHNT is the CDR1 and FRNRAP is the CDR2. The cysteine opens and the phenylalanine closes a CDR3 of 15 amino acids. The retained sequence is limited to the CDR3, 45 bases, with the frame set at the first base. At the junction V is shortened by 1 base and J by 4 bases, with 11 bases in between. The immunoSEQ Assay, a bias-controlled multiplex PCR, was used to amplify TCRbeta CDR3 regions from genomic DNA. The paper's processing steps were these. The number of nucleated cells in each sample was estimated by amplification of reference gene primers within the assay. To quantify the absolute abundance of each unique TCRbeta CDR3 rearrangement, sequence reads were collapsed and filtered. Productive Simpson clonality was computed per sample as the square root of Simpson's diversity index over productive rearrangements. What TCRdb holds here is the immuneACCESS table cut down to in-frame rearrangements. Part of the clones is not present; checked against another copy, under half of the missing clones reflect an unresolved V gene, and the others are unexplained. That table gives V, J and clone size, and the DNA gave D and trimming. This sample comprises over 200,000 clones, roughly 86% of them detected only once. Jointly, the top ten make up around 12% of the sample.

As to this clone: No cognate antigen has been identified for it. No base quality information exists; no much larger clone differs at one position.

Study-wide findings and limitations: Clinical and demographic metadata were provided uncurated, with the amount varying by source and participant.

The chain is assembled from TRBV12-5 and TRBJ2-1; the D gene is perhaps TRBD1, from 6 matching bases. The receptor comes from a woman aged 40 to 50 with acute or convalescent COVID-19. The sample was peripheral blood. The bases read TGTGCTAGTGGTTTGGCCGGGACACGTTACAATGAGCAGTTCTTC. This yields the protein CASGLAGTRYNEQFF.